This T cell receptor (beta chain) was found in a study of control samples from healthy donors and cancer patients. The assay was immunoSEQ multiplex PCR, and TCRdb's table has in-frame clones only and misses some. The profile shows about 82,000 clones, approximately 90% of them singletons. This CDR3 is built from 14 residues. V trimming: 5 bases; J trimming: 2 bases; junction bases outside the gene matches: 4. Per germline, CDR1 SEHNR and CDR2 FQNEAQ (reference sequence). The chain uses TRBV7-9 and TRBJ2-3, with 7 bases matching TRBD1. The TCR comes from a man aged 45-65 years in good health. Sequencing used blood. The CDR3 reads CASSRDRPTDTQYF. The CDR3 DNA sequence: TGTGCCAGCAGCCGGGACAGACCCACAGATACGCAGTATTTT.